Listed below are T cell receptor beta chains from one sample, sequenced in a study of post-analysis software for immune sequencing data. TCRdb analysed the PCR reads with MiXCR anew, one entry per CDR3 protein. The sample has hundreds of thousands of distinct CDR3 sequences, 25% to 30% seen once. Sequencing was performed on blood. All receptors come from a girl between 10 and 17 years old with multiple sclerosis. Each CDR3 is given with its conserved first and last residue. D genes are given only for firm matches. The size field is filled for only some rows; it gives once, few, many or a size class.

v_gene	d_gene	abundance	j_gene	CDR3aa	CDR3nt
TRBV7-2	-	-	TRBJ1-2	CASSHSPGSDGYTF	TGTGCCAGCAGCCACTCTCCTGGGTCAGATGGCTACACCTTC
TRBV20-1	-	few	TRBJ2-7	CSAREELYEQYF	TGCAGTGCTAGAGAGGAGCTCTACGAGCAGTACTTC
TRBV3-1	TRBD1	-	TRBJ2-7	CASSPDRGFNEQYF	TGTGCCAGCAGTCCGGACAGGGGGTTCAACGAGCAGTACTTC
TRBV12-3/TRBV12-4	TRBD2	few	TRBJ2-1	CASSFGASGTGQFF	TGTGCCAGCAGTTTCGGGGCTAGCGGGACGGGGCAGTTCTTC
TRBV29-1	TRBD1	many	TRBJ2-7	CSAAYRQGADEQYF	TGCAGCGCTGCTTACCGACAGGGGGCGGACGAGCAGTACTTC
TRBV7-2	TRBD2	many	TRBJ2-7	CASSLARGRNSYEQYF	TGTGCCAGCAGCTTAGCGCGCGGGAGGAACTCCTACGAGCAGTACTTC
TRBV29-1	TRBD1	few	TRBJ2-5	CSVELWTGGFMGTQYF	TGCAGCGTTGAATTGTGGACAGGGGGCTTTATGGGGACCCAGTACTTC
TRBV5-1	-	few	TRBJ2-5	CASSFSTSRQTQYF	TGCGCCAGCAGCTTTTCAACTAGCCGCCAGACCCAGTACTTC
TRBV7-9	-	few	TRBJ2-5	CASSLALGETQYF	TGTGCCAGCAGCTTAGCGCTGGGAGAGACCCAGTACTTC
TRBV7-2	TRBD1	-	TRBJ2-7	CASSERQGALGYEQYF	TGTGCCAGCAGCGAGAGACAGGGGGCCCTAGGGTACGAGCAGTACTTC
TRBV5-1	TRBD2	many	TRBJ2-5	CASSLASGQETQYF	TGCGCCAGCAGCTTAGCTAGCGGGCAAGAGACCCAGTACTTC
TRBV15	TRBD1	few	TRBJ1-4	CATSRGQGVGEKLFF	TGTGCCACCAGCAGAGGACAGGGAGTAGGTGAAAAACTGTTTTTT
TRBV4-2	-	-	TRBJ2-6	CASSAGVWNSGANVLTF	TGTGCCAGCAGCGCAGGGGTATGGAACTCTGGGGCCAACGTCCTGACTTTC
TRBV12-3/TRBV12-4	-	few	TRBJ1-5	CASSLPRGGGNQPQHF	TGTGCCAGCAGCCTTCCCCGTGGGGGTGGCAATCAGCCCCAGCATTTT
TRBV5-1	-	-	TRBJ1-6	CASSSYGSYNSPLHF	TGCGCCAGCAGCTCGTACGGCTCCTATAATTCACCCCTCCACTTT
TRBV20-1	-	many	TRBJ2-1	CSALYLVGQFF	TGCAGTGCTCTGTATTTGGTAGGGCAGTTCTTC
TRBV5-1	TRBD2	-	TRBJ2-1	CASSKIAGGNEQFF	TGCGCCAGCAGCAAAATAGCGGGGGGCAATGAGCAGTTCTTC
TRBV3-1	-	few	TRBJ1-1	CASSHPPVGQGPLLNTEAFF	TGTGCCAGCAGCCATCCCCCTGTGGGGCAGGGGCCGCTTCTGAACACTGAAGCTTTCTTT
TRBV5-1	TRBD2	-	TRBJ2-1	CASSLGASGRGEGTYNEQFF	TGCGCCAGCAGCTTGGGGGCTAGCGGGAGGGGAGAAGGCACCTACAATGAGCAGTTCTTC
TRBV24-1	TRBD1	-	TRBJ2-5	CATSDPTGGRETQYF	TGTGCCACCAGTGACCCGACAGGGGGGAGAGAGACCCAGTACTTC
TRBV7-9	-	few	TRBJ1-1	CASSLSEAFF	TGTGCCAGCAGCTTGTCCGAAGCTTTCTTT
TRBV7-2	TRBD1	-	TRBJ2-3	CASSSRTGGEGDTQYF	TGTGCCAGCAGCTCCAGGACAGGGGGGGAAGGAGATACGCAGTATTTT
TRBV5-1	-	few	TRBJ1-4	CASRTYRRTNEKLFF	TGCGCCAGCAGGACCTACAGGAGAACTAATGAAAAACTGTTTTTT
TRBV4-1	TRBD1	-	TRBJ1-2	CASSQGGQGEDYGYTF	TGCGCCAGCAGCCAGGGGGGACAGGGTGAGGACTATGGCTACACCTTC
TRBV20-1	-	-	TRBJ2-7	CSVTGTYEQYF	TGCAGTGTGACAGGAACCTACGAGCAGTACTTC
TRBV4-3	-	-	TRBJ1-5	CASSRQRGQPQHF	TGCGCCAGCAGCCGCCAGCGGGGACAGCCCCAGCATTTT
TRBV25-1	TRBD1	-	TRBJ1-2	CASSRTGGIDKSYTF	TGTGCCAGCAGTAGGACAGGGGGGATTGATAAGAGCTACACCTTC